This entry describes one T cell receptor (beta chain). CD8+ and CD4+ T cells were negatively isolated; TEMRA cells were FACS-enriched. This specimen comes from a study of CD8 T cells in Susac syndrome. Random-hexamer reverse transcription was applied to about 0.5 to 1 ug RNA. By means of immunoSEQ multiplex PCR, TCR beta CDR3 spanning 54 Vbeta and 13 Jbeta underwent amplification. TCRdb re-derived calls from the immunoSEQ multiplex PCR reads in MiXCR, one entry per CDR3 protein. The sample shows a few hundred thousand distinct CDR3 sequences, roughly 85% of them seen only once. After removal of 6 bases from V and 3 bases from J, the junction contained 9 bases not matched to a gene. The CDR3 loop spans 14 amino acids. Looked up from germline, CDR1 is DFQATT and CDR2 is SNEGSKA (reference sequence).

This receptor was identified in a human donor with multiple sclerosis. Input material: CD8+ T cells from PBMCs. The rearrangement uses TRBV20-1 and TRBJ2-7; 9 bases are shared with TRBD2. CDR3 sequence (DNA): TGCAGTGCCCAGAAGCGGGGGGACCTCTACGAGCAGTACTTC. It codes for CSAQKRGDLYEQYF.